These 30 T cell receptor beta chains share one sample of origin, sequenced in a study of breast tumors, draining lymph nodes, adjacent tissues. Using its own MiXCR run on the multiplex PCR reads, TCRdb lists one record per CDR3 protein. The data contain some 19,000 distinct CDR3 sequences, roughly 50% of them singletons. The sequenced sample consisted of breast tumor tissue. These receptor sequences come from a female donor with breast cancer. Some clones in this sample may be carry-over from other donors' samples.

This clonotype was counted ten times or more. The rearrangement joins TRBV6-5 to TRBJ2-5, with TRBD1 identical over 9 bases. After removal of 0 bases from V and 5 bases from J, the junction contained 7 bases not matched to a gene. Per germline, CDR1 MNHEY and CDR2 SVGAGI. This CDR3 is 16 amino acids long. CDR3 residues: CASSYSAGQGHETQYF. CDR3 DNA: TGTGCCAGCAGTTACTCGGCGGGACAGGGACACGAGACCCAGTACTTC.

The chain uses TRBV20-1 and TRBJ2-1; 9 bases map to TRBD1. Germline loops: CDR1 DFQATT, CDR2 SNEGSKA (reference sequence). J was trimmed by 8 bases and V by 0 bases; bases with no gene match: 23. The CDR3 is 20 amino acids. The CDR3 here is CSARELTGGFLGFRYDEQFF. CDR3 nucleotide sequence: TGCAGTGCTAGAGAGCTCACAGGGGGCTTCCTTGGTTTCCGTTACGATGAGCAGTTCTTC.

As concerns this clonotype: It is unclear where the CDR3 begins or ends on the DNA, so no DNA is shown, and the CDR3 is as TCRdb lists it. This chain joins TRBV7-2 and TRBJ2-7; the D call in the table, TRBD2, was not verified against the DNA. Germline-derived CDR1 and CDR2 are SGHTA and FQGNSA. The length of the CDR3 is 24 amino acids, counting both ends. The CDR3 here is CASSFYICSASGLAGGPSPYEQYF.

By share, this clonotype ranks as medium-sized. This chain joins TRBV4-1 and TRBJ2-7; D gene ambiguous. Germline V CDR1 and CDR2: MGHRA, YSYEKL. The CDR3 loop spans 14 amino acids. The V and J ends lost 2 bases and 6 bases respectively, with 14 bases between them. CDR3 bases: TGCGCCAGCAGCCAACCGAACAAGGAATTCGAGCAGTACTTC. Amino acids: CASSQPNKEFEQYF.

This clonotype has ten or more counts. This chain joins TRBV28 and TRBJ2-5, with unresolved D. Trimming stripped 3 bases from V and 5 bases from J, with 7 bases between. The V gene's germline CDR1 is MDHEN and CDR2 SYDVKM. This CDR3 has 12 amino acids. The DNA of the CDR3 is TGTGCCAGCAGTTTGAACGGGGAGACCCAGTACTTC. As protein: CASSLNGETQYF. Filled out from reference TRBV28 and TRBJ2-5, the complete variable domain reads DVKVTQSSRYLVKRTGEKVFLECVQDMDHENMFWYRQDPGLGLRLIYFSYDVKMKEKGDIPEGYSVSREKKERFSLILESASTNQTSMYLCASSLNGETQYFGPGTRLLVL.

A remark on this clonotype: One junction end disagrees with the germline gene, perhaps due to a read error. The CDR3 DNA is TGCAGTGCCAGAGACCCCTTAGCGGGGGCACGGGAGCTGTTTTTT. Amino acids: CSARDPLAGARELFF. This chain connects TRBV20-1 to TRBJ2-2, with 9 positions matching TRBD2. The CDR3 has 15 residues. CDR1 is DFQATT and CDR2 is SNEGSKA in the germline V gene (reference sequence).

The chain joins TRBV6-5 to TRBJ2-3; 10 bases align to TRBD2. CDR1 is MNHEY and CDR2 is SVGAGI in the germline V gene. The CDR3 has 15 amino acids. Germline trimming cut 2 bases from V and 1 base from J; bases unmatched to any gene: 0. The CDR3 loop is CASSYGLAGTDTQYF. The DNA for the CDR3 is TGTGCCAGCAGTTACGGACTAGCGGGCACAGATACGCAGTATTTT.

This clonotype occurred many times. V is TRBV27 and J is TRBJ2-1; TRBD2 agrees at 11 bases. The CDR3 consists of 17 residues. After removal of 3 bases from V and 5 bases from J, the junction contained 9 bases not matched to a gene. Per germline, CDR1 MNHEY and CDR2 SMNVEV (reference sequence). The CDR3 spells CASSFTSGRTIDNEQFF. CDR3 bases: TGTGCCAGCAGTTTTACTAGCGGGAGAACCATTGACAATGAGCAGTTCTTC.

CDR3 coding DNA: TGTGCCAGCGGCCTCGACAATCAGCCCCAGCATTTT. Translation: CASGLDNQPQHF. The chain joins TRBV5-6 to TRBJ1-5, with D unclear. V was shortened by 7 bases and J by 3 bases, with 8 bases between the two germline ends. CDR1 is SGHDT and CDR2 is YYEEEE in the germline V gene. This CDR3 spans 12 amino acids.

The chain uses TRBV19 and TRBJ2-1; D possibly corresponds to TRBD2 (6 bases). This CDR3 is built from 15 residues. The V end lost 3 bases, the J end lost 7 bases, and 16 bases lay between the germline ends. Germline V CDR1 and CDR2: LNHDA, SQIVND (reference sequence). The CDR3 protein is CASSMTGGILNEQFF. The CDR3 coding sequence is TGTGCCAGTAGTATGACTGGCGGGATTTTGAATGAGCAGTTCTTC.

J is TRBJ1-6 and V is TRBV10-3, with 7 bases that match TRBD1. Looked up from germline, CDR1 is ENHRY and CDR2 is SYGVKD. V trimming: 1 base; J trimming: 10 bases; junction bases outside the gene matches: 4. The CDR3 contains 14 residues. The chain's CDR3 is CAISELGGGSPLHF. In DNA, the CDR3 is TGTGCCATCAGTGAGTTAGGGGGCGGGTCACCCCTCCACTTT.

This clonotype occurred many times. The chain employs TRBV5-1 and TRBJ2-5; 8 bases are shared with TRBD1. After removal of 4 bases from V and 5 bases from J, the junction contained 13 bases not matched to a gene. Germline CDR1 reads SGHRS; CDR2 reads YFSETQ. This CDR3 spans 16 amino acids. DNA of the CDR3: TGCGCCAGCAGCAGCTACGGGACAGGTGCGGGGGAGACCCAGTACTTC. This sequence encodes CASSSYGTGAGETQYF.

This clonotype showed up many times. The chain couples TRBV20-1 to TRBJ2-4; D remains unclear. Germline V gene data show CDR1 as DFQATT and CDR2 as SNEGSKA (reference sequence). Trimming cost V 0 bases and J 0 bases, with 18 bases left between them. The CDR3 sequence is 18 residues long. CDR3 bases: TGCAGTGCTAGAGATTTTTTAGGGCAGGCGACAGCCAAAAACATTCAGTACTTC. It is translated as CSARDFLGQATAKNIQYF.

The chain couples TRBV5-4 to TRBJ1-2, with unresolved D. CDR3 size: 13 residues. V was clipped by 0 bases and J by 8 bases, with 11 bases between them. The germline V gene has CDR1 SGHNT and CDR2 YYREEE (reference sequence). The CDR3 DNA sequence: TGTGCCAGCAGCTTGGACAACATGGGAGGCTACACCTTC. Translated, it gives CASSLDNMGGYTF.

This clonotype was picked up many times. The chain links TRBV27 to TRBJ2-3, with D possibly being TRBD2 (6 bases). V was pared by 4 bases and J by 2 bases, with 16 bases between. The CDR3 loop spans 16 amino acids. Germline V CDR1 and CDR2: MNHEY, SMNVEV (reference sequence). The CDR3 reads CASSYIAGTLTDTQYF. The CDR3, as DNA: TGTGCCAGCAGTTATATCGCGGGAACGCTCACAGATACGCAGTATTTT.

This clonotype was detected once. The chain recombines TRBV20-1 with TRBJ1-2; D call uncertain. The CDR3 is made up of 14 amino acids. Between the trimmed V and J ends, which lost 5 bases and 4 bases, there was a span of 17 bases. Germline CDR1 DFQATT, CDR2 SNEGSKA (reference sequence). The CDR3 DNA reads TGCAGTGCTGGGGAGACTACCGGCGCCTATGGCTACACCTTC. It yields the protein CSAGETTGAYGYTF.

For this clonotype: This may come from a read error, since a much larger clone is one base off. The CDR3 bases are TGTGCCAGCGGTTACGCTCTAGCGGGAGGGCCGGCCAAAAACATTCAGTACTTC. Protein product: CASGYALAGGPAKNIQYF. The chain is built from TRBV6-2 or TRBV6-3 and TRBJ2-4, with TRBD2 identical over 12 bases. Germline CDR1 reads MNHEY; CDR2 reads SVGEGT. The CDR3 is 18 residues long.

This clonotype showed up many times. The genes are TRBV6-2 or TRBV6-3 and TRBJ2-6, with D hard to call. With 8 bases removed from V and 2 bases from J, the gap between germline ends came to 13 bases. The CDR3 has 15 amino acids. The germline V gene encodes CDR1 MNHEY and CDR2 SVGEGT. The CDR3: CASRLLGTGANVLTF. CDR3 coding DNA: TGTGCCAGCCGACTTTTGGGAACTGGGGCCAACGTCCTGACTTTC.

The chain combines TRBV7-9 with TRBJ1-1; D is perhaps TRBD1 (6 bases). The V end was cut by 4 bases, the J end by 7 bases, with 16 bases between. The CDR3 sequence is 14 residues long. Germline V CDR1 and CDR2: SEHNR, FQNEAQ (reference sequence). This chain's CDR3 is CASSSKSLDSEAFF. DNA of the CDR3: TGTGCCAGCAGCTCTAAGTCCCTGGACAGTGAAGCTTTCTTT.

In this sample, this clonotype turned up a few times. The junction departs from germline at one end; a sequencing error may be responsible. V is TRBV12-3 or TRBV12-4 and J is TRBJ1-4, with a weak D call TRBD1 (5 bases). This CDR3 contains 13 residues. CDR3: CAGSFRALPGLFF. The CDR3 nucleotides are TGTGCCGGCAGTTTCAGGGCCCTACCTGGGCTGTTTTTT.

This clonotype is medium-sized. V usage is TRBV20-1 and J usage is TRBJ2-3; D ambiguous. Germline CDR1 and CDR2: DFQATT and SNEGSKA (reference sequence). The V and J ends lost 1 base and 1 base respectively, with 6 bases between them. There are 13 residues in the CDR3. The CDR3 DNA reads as TGCAGTGCTAGAGTTCGCCGCACAGATACGCAGTATTTT. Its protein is CSARVRRTDTQYF.

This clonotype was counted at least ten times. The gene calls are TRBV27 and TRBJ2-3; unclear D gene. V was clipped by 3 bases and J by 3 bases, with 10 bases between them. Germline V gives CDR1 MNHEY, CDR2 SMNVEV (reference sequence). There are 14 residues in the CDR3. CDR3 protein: CASSLAVVTDTQYF. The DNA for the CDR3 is TGTGCCAGCAGTTTGGCAGTCGTGACAGATACGCAGTATTTT.

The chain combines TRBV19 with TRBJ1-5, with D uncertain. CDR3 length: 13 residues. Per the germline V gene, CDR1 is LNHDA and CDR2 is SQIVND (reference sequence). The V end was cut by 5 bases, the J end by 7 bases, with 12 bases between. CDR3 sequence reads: CASSYNGDQPQHF. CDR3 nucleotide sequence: TGTGCCAGTAGTTATAATGGTGACCAGCCCCAGCATTTT.

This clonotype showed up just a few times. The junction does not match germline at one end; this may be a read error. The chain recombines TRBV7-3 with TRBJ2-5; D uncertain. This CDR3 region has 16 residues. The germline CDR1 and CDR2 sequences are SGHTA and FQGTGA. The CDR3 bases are TGTGCAAGCAGCTTGGGCGTGGGCGGAATAAAAGAGACCCAGTACTTC. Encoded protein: CASSLGVGGIKETQYF.

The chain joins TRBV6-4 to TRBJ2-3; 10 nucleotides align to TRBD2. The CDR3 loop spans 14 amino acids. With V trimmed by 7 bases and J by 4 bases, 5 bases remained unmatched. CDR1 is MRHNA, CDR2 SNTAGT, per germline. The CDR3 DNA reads TGTGCCAGCACTAGCGGGAGTGAGGCAGATACGCAGTATTTT. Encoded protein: CASTSGSEADTQYF.

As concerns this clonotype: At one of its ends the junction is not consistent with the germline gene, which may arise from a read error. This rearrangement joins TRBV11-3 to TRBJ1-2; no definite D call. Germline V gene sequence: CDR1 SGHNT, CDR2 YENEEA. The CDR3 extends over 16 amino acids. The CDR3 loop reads CACSLEGSGSNYGYTF. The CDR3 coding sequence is TGTGCCTGCAGCTTAGAAGGCAGTGGGTCCAACTATGGCTACACCTTC.

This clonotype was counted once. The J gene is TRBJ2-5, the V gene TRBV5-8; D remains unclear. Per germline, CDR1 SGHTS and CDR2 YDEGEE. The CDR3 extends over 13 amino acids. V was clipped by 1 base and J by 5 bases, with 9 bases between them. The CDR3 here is CASSLYSAETQYF. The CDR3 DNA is TGTGCCAGCAGCTTGTACTCGGCGGAGACCCAGTACTTC.

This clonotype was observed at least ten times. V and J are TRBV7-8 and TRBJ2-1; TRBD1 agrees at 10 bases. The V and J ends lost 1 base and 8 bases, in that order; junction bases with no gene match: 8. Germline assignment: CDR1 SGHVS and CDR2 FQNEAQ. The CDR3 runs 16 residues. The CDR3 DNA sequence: TGTGCCAGCAGCTTAGATGACAGGGGGCTACCCCATGAGCAGTTCTTC. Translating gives CASSLDDRGLPHEQFF. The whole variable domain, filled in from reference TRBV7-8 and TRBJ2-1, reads GAGVSQSPRYKVAKRGQDVALRCDPISGHVSLFWYQQALGQGPEFLTYFQNEAQLDKSGLPSDRFFAERPEGSVSTLKIQRTQQEDSAVYLCASSLDDRGLPHEQFFGPGTRLTVL.

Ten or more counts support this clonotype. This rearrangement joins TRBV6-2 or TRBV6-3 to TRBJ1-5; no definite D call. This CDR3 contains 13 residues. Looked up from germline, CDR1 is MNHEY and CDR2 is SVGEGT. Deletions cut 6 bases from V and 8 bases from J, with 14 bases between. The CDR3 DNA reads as TGTGCCAGCAGGGATGAAAGTCGGAAGCCCCAGCATTTT. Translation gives CASRDESRKPQHF.

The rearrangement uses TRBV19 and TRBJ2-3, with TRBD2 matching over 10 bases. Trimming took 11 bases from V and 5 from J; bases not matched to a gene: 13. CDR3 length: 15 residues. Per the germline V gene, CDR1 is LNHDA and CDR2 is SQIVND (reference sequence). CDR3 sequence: CAWSVASGREDTQYF. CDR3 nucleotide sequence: TGTGCCTGGAGTGTAGCTAGCGGGAGAGAAGATACGCAGTATTTT.